At least ten counts were recorded for the clone carrying this T cell receptor (beta chain). The antigen remains unidentified. The sample belongs to a study of molecular identifiers for immune sequencing clone quantification. Overall study: In replicates, RNA from approximately 22,000 or 94,000 naive CD8 cells was split five ways, four sequenced. Study-level results: Over 99% of effector molecules, yet under 1% of naive-cell molecules, were held by clones above 20 RNA copies.

The CD8+CD4-CCR7+CD45RA+ phenotype defined the sorted naive CD8 T cells. Previously described methods with listed TCR primers produced the bulk TCR libraries. TCRdb processed the PCR reads anew with MiXCR; each CDR3 protein has one entry. This sample has 550,000 to 750,000 distinct CDR3 sequences, with 15% to 20% found just once. CDR3 length equals 13 residues. V was shortened by 3 bases and J by 6 bases, with 9 bases between the two germline ends. CDR1 and CDR2 (germline): LNHDA, SQIVND (reference sequence). The clonotype was recovered from a human donor in good health. Some libraries in this study had Jurkat cell RNA spiked in. This chain links TRBV19 with TRBJ2-1; the D gene is possibly TRBD1 (5 bases). Sequencing was carried out using naive CD8+ T cells from blood, with Jurkat cell RNA spiked in. The subset: FACS-sorted CD8+CD4-CCR7+CD45RA+ naive T cells. The CDR3, as DNA: TGTGCCAGTAGTATCGGCAGGGCCAATGAGCAGTTCTTC. This gives the protein CASSIGRANEQFF. Filled out from reference TRBV19 and TRBJ2-1, the complete variable domain reads DGGITQSPKYLFRKEGQNVTLSCEQNLNHDAMYWYRQDPGQGLRLIYYSQIVNDFQKGDIAEGYSVSREKKESFPLTVTSAQKNPTAFYLCASSIGRANEQFFGPGTRLTVL.